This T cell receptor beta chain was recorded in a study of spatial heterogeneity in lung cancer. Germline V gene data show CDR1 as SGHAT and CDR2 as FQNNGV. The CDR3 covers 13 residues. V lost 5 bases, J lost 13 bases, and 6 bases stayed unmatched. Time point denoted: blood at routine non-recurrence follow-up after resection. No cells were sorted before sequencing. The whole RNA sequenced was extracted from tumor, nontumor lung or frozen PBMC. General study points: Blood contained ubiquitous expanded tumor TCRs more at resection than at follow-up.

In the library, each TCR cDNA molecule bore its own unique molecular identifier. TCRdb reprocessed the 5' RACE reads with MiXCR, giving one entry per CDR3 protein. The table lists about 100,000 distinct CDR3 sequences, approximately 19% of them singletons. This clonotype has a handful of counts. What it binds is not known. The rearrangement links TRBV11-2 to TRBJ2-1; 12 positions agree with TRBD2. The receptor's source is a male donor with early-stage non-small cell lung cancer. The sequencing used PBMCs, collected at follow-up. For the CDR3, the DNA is TGTGCCAGCAGCCGACTAGCGGGAGAGAACCAGTTCTTC. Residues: CASSRLAGENQFF.